These T cell receptor beta chains were read from a single sample in a study of TIL therapy for anti-PD-1-resistant metastatic lung cancer. Here immunoSEQ multiplex PCR was the method, and the copy in TCRdb shows in-frame clones only, minus some. The sample has 20,000 to 30,000 clones; over 55% are singletons. The material was tumor tissue, obtained at baseline. The receptors were gathered from a woman aged 30 to 85 with non-small cell lung cancer. The CDR3 runs from the conserved cysteine through the conserved F or W. The D gene is left open where the match is weak. The size of a clone is reported for some rows only, either as once, few or many, or as a class for expanded clones.

cdr3_aa,cdr3_nt,clone_size,v_call,j_call,d_call
CASSQQGRGQPQHF,TGTGCCAGCAGCCAACAGGGAAGAGGGCAGCCCCAGCATTTT,few,TRBV5-4,TRBJ1-5,NA
CASSLSGLAGGTDTQYF,TGCGCCAGCAGCCTCTCAGGACTAGCGGGGGGCACAGATACGCAGTATTTT,NA,TRBV5-1,TRBJ2-3,TRBD2
CASSSTGVYGYTF,TGTGCCAGCAGCAGTACAGGGGTTTATGGCTACACCTTC,NA,TRBV27,TRBJ1-2,TRBD1
CASSSGANTEAFF,TGTGCCAGCAGCTCAGGGGCGAACACTGAAGCTTTCTTT,few,TRBV11-2,TRBJ1-1,NA
CASSLLGLAGGRIDEQFF,TGTGCCAGCAGTTTATTGGGACTAGCGGGAGGGAGGATCGATGAGCAGTTCTTC,NA,TRBV27,TRBJ2-1,TRBD2
CASSLKGDVPKNIQYF,TGTGCCAGCAGCTTGAAGGGGGACGTTCCCAAAAACATTCAGTACTTC,NA,TRBV5-6,TRBJ2-4,NA
CAWSNQGGTEAFF,TGTGCCTGGAGTAATCAGGGCGGAACTGAAGCTTTCTTT,NA,TRBV30,TRBJ1-1,NA
CASSPKTGGTEAFF,TGTGCCAGCAGTCCGAAAACAGGTGGGACTGAAGCTTTCTTT,NA,TRBV27,TRBJ1-1,NA
CASSQTSVTGELFF,TGCGCCAGCAGCCAAACTAGCGTGACCGGGGAGCTGTTTTTT,NA,TRBV5-1,TRBJ2-2,TRBD2
CASSEGLAEYYEQYF,TGTGCCAGCAGCGAAGGACTAGCGGAATACTACGAGCAGTACTTC,once,TRBV2,TRBJ2-7,TRBD2
CASSLGQDTYEQYF,TGTGCCAGCAGTTTGGGACAGGACACCTACGAGCAGTACTTC,NA,TRBV6-5,TRBJ2-7,TRBD1
CASSILAGGPFAEQYF,TGTGCCAGTAGTATACTAGCGGGAGGGCCATTTGCCGAGCAGTACTTC,once,TRBV19,TRBJ2-7,TRBD2
CASSEGYEQYF,TGTGCCAGCAGCGAGGGATACGAGCAGTACTTC,NA,TRBV6-5,TRBJ2-7,NA
CASSLGTDTQYF,TGTGCCAGCAGCTTGGGCACAGATACGCAGTATTTT,NA,TRBV11-3,TRBJ2-3,NA
CATGQGGSDTQYF,TGCGCCACCGGACAGGGTGGATCGGATACGCAGTATTTT,NA,TRBV5-1,TRBJ2-3,TRBD1
CASSRDRAVSEAFF,TGTGCCAGCAGTAGAGACAGGGCTGTCTCTGAAGCTTTCTTT,many,TRBV6-5,TRBJ1-1,TRBD1
CASSKADGTQYF,TGTGCCAGCAGCAAAGCTGATGGTACGCAGTATTTT,NA,TRBV2,TRBJ2-3,NA
CASSLAHDRLNTEAFF,TGTGCCAGCAGCTTAGCCCACGACAGATTAAACACTGAAGCTTTCTTT,NA,TRBV7-8,TRBJ1-1,NA
CASSASPGTGTYEQYF,TGTGCCAGCAGCGCTTCCCCCGGGACAGGGACCTACGAGCAGTACTTC,few,TRBV9,TRBJ2-7,TRBD1
CATSFDSSAGNEQFF,TGTGCCACCTCATTCGACTCATCGGCGGGCAATGAGCAGTTCTTC,NA,TRBV10-3,TRBJ2-1,NA
CASSSGQGVTQYF,TGTGCCAGCAGCTCAGGACAGGGAGTGACCCAGTACTTC,NA,TRBV11-1,TRBJ2-5,TRBD1
CASSPQGARDTQYF,TGTGCCAGCTCCCCACAGGGGGCGAGGGATACGCAGTATTTT,NA,TRBV18,TRBJ2-3,TRBD1
CASSSIFSGANVLTF,TGTGCCAGCAGTTCCATTTTCTCTGGGGCCAACGTCCTGACTTTC,few,TRBV7-6,TRBJ2-6,NA
CASSSGGEGTDTQYF,TGTGCCAGCAGCTCAGGGGGTGAGGGCACAGATACGCAGTATTTT,NA,TRBV7-6,TRBJ2-3,TRBD1
CASSLRTGELFF,TGTGCCAGCAGCTTAAGAACCGGGGAGCTGTTTTTT,once,TRBV7-2,TRBJ2-2,NA
CSARKNTEAFF,TGCAGTGCTAGAAAGAACACTGAAGCTTTCTTT,NA,TRBV20-1,TRBJ1-1,NA
CASTSGFYNEQFF,TGTGCCAGCACCTCAGGCTTTTACAATGAGCAGTTCTTC,NA,TRBV11-2,TRBJ2-1,NA
CSGNLGSGTDGYTF,TGCAGCGGAAACCTGGGGTCCGGGACAGATGGCTACACCTTC,NA,TRBV29-1,TRBJ1-2,TRBD1
CASSLDRVRFF,TGTGCCAGCAGCTTAGACAGGGTGCGATTCTTC,NA,TRBV7-9,TRBJ2-1,NA
CASATELEAFF,TGTGCCAGCGCAACAGAGTTGGAAGCTTTCTTT,NA,TRBV6-6,TRBJ1-1,NA
CASPRGAGEIDTQYF,TGTGCCAGCCCTCGGGGAGCGGGAGAGATAGATACGCAGTATTTT,NA,TRBV21-1,TRBJ2-3,NA
CASRFADTQYF,TGTGCCAGCAGATTCGCAGATACGCAGTATTTT,NA,TRBV6-6,TRBJ2-3,NA
CASSRSGRNTGELFF,TGTGCCAGCAGCCGTAGCGGGAGGAACACCGGGGAGCTGTTTTTT,NA,TRBV11-2,TRBJ2-2,TRBD2
CASRWGEKLFF,TGTGCCAGCAGATGGGGTGAAAAACTGTTTTTT,few,TRBV2,TRBJ1-4,NA
CASSSSGDSGAIYTQYF,TGTGCCAGCAGCTCCTCCGGGGATAGCGGAGCTATCTATACGCAGTATTTT,few,TRBV7-9,TRBJ2-3,NA
CASSYGNEKLFF,TGTGCCAGCAGCTACGGTAATGAAAAACTGTTTTTT,NA,TRBV7-9,TRBJ1-4,NA
CASSPPSGKAYEQYF,TGTGCCAGCAGCCCCCCTAGCGGGAAGGCCTACGAGCAGTACTTC,NA,TRBV5-6,TRBJ2-7,TRBD2
CASSPRDRVSNQPQHF,TGTGCCAGTAGTCCGCGGGACAGGGTGAGCAATCAGCCCCAGCATTTT,few,TRBV19,TRBJ1-5,TRBD1
CASSEWIAGGVDEQFF,TGTGCCAGCAGTGAATGGATAGCGGGAGGGGTCGATGAGCAGTTCTTC,NA,TRBV6-1,TRBJ2-1,TRBD2
CSVPRGDEQYF,TGCAGCGTCCCCAGGGGAGACGAGCAGTACTTC,few,TRBV29-1,TRBJ2-7,NA
CASSRGLAGGQREQYF,TGTGCCAGCAGCCGCGGACTAGCGGGAGGGCAGCGAGAGCAGTACTTC,NA,TRBV5-4,TRBJ2-7,TRBD2
CASSPSGLAEWFF,TGTGCCAGCAGCCCATCCGGACTAGCTGAATGGTTCTTC,NA,TRBV5-4,TRBJ2-1,TRBD2
CASSPFTMSYEQYF,TGTGCCAGCTCACCATTCACCATGAGCTACGAGCAGTACTTC,few,TRBV18,TRBJ2-7,NA
CASSPSTGVGYEQYF,TGTGCCAGCAGTCCCTCGACAGGGGTTGGCTACGAGCAGTACTTC,NA,TRBV28,TRBJ2-7,TRBD1
CASSERAGGWANEKLFF,TGTGCCAGCAGTGAAAGGGCAGGGGGCTGGGCTAATGAAAAACTGTTTTTT,NA,TRBV6-1,TRBJ1-4,TRBD1
CASSLPIGELFF,TGTGCCAGCAGTTTACCCATAGGGGAGCTGTTTTTT,NA,TRBV28,TRBJ2-2,NA
CAISSQAEQYF,TGTGCCATCAGTTCCCAGGCCGAGCAGTACTTC,NA,TRBV10-3,TRBJ2-7,NA
CASSLVGAQETQYF,TGTGCCAGCAGTTTAGTCGGGGCCCAAGAGACCCAGTACTTC,NA,TRBV28,TRBJ2-5,NA
CASSLEGVNQPQHF,TGCGCCAGCAGCTTGGAAGGGGTCAATCAGCCCCAGCATTTT,NA,TRBV5-1,TRBJ1-5,NA
CASSDQPGVGLFF,TGCGCCAGCAGTGATCAACCGGGAGTCGGGCTGTTTTTT,NA,TRBV10-1,TRBJ2-2,NA
CASSEGLGSGEQYF,TGTGCCAGCAGTGAGGGACTAGGCAGTGGGGAGCAGTACTTC,NA,TRBV6-4,TRBJ2-7,TRBD2